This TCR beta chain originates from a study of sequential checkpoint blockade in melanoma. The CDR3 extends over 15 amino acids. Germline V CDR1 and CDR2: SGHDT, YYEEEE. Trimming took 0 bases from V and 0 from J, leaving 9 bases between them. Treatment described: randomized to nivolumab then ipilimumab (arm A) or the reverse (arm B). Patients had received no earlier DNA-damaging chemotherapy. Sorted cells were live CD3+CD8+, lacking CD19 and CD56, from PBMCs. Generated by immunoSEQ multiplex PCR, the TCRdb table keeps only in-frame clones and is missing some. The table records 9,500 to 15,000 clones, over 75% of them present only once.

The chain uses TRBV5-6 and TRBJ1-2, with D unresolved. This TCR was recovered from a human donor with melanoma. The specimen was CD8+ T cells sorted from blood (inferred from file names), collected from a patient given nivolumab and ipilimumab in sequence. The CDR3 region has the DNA TGTGCCAGCAGCTTGGTCTACGGAGCTAACTATGGCTACACCTTC. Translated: CASSLVYGANYGYTF.